The clone carrying this TCR beta chain has just a few counts. This sample was included in a study of T-cell reconstitution after alpha-beta-depleted transplantation in children. V was clipped by 6 bases and J by 4 bases, with 12 bases between them. Germline CDR1 and CDR2: MNHNS and SASEGT. The CDR3 extends over 13 amino acids. This sample's TCRbeta library carried unique molecular identifier barcodes. One entry per CDR3 protein, called by TCRdb with MiXCR from the PCR reads. The data contain about 400,000 distinct CDR3 sequences, 10% to 15% of them singletons. The sample consisted of PBMCs, taken from the stem cell graft. The genes are TRBV6-1 and TRBJ1-1; D gene unclear. The sequence was collected from a human donor who donated a stem cell graft to a child with Fanconi anemia. CDR3 amino acids: CASRSRRGTEAFF. CDR3 sequence (DNA): TGTGCCAGCAGATCGAGGCGGGGCACTGAAGCTTTCTTT.